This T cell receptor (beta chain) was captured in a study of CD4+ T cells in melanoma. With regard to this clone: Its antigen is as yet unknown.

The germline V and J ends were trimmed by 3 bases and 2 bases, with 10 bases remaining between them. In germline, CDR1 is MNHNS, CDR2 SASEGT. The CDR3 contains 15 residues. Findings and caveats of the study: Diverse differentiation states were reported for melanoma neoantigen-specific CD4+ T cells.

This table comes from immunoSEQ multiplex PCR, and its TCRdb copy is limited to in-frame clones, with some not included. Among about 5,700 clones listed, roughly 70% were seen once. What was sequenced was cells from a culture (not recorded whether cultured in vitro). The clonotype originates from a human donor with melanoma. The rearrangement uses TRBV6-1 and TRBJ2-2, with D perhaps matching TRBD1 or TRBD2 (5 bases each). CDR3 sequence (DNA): TGTGCCAGCAGTGAGGGGGTCCCAAACACCGGGGAGCTGTTTTTT. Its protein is CASSEGVPNTGELFF.